This note documents a single TCR beta chain sequence. These data belong to a study of CD8 T cells in Susac syndrome. The study sequenced TCR beta in blood CD8+ and CD4+ T cells. Healthy donors were controls matched for age and sex. RNA totalling roughly 0.45 to 1 ug underwent reverse transcription with random hexamers. The TCR beta CDR3 was amplified by immunoSEQ multiplex PCR across 54 Vbeta, 13 Jbeta. Using its own MiXCR run on the immunoSEQ multiplex PCR reads, TCRdb lists one record per CDR3 protein. The sample has about 47,000 distinct CDR3 sequences, 80% to 95% seen once. The germline V gene encodes CDR1 SGHDT and CDR2 YYEEEE. CDR3 length: 13 residues. The V end was cut by 3 bases, the J end by 5 bases, with 11 bases between.

The specimen was CD8+ T cells from PBMCs. The J gene is TRBJ1-2, the V gene TRBV5-6; perhaps TRBD1 as D (6 bases). This TCR came from a human donor in good health. CDR3 in DNA: TGTGCCAGCAGCTATATGGACAGTTATGGCTACACCTTC. Its translation is CASSYMDSYGYTF.